The T cell receptor beta chain described here comes from a study of cytomegalovirus exposure and HLA in healthy donors. Primers for the PCR totalled 60 Vbeta and 13 Jbeta. This table comes from immunoSEQ multiplex PCR, and its TCRdb copy is limited to in-frame clones, with some not included. The data hold 100,000 to 150,000 clones, with under 90% observed a single time. Of note for this clone: What it binds is not known.

The study's findings and limits: The study dropped some indistinguishable V segments, TRBV6-2 and TRBV6-3 among them. Analysis was carried out at a later point, and it linked a missense DCLRE1C variant to TCR beta V- and J-gene trimming. In a later analysis, compared with equally common non-associated chains, HLA-associated beta chains were more expanded.

The V gene's germline CDR1 is LGHNA and CDR2 YSLEER. This CDR3 region has 16 residues. Trimming shortened V by 0 bases and J by 3 bases, and 15 bases separated the two germline ends. The origin of this receptor is a woman aged 40 to 50 in good health and CMV-seropositive. Sequenced sample: PBMCs. This sequence joins TRBV4-3 and TRBJ2-7; tentative D call: TRBD2 (5 bases). The DNA for the CDR3 is TGCGCCAGCAGCCAAGAATCCGCGCAGCGGTACTACGAGCAGTACTTC. It yields the protein CASSQESAQRYYEQYF.